This T cell receptor beta chain originates from a study of identical twins. The germline CDR1 and CDR2 sequences are LNHNV and YYDKDF (reference sequence). The CDR3 is made up of 14 amino acids. V was clipped by 7 bases and J by 3 bases, with 13 bases between them. TCRdb re-derived calls from the 5' RACE reads in MiXCR, one entry per CDR3 protein. The repertoire holds just over 500,000 distinct CDR3 sequences, with 22% as singletons. This clonotype occurred many times. A further study also used this sample, focusing on T cells expressing NK-cell markers. Per that paper: Most of the eight sequenced donors tested HCMV-seropositive; one tested seronegative.

V and J are TRBV15 and TRBJ2-1; tentatively, D is TRBD1 or TRBD2 (5 bases each). The specimen was CD4+ T cells sorted from blood. This sequence was found in a woman aged 18 to 35 in good health. The CDR3 loop is CATTPGTDYNEQFF. The CDR3 DNA is TGTGCCACCACCCCCGGGACCGACTACAATGAGCAGTTCTTC.